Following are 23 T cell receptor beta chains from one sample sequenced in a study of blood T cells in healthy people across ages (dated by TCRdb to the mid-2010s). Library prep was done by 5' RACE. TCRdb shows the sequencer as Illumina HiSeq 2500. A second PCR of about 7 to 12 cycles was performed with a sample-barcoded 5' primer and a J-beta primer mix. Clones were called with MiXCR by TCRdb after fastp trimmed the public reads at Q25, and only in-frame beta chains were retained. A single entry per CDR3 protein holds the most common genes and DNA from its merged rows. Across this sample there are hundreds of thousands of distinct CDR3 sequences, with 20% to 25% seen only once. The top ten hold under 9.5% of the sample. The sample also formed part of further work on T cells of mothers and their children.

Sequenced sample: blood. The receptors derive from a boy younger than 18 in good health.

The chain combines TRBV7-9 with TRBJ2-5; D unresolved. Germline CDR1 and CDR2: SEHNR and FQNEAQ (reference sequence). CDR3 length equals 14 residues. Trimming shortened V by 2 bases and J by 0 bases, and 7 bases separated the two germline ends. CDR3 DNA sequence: TGTGCCAGCAGCTTACTAGAGAACCAAGAGACCCAGTACTTC. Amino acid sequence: CASSLLENQETQYF.

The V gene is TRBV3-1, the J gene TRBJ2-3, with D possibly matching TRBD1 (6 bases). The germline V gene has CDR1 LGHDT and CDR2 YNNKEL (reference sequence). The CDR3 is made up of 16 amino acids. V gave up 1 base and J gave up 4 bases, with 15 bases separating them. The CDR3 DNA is TGTGCCAGCAGCCAAGTGGGGGCGCGGAATCCAGATACGCAGTATTTT. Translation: CASSQVGARNPDTQYF.

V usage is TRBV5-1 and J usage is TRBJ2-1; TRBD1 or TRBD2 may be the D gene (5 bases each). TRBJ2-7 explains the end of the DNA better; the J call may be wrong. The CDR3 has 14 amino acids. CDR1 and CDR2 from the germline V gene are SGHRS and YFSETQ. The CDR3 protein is CASSSRAGDGEQYF. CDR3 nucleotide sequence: TGCGCCAGCAGCTCTAGAGCCGGGGACGGCGAGCAGTACTTC.

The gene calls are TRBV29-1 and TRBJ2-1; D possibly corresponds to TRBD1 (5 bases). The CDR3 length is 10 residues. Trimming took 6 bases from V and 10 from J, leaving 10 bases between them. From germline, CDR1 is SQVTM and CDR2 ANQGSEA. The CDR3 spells CSVPGHEQFF. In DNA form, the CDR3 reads TGCAGCGTGCCAGGGCACGAGCAGTTCTTC.

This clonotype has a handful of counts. CDR3 nucleotides: TGTGCCAGCAGTCTACCGGGACAGGGAATCGGTGAGCAGTTCTTC. Protein product: CASSLPGQGIGEQFF. J is TRBJ2-5 and V is TRBV6-2 or TRBV6-3, with TRBD1 identical over 9 bases. The DNA end is more similar to TRBJ2-1, so the J call may be wrong. CDR1 is MNHEY and CDR2 is SVGEGT in the germline V gene. There are 15 residues in the CDR3.

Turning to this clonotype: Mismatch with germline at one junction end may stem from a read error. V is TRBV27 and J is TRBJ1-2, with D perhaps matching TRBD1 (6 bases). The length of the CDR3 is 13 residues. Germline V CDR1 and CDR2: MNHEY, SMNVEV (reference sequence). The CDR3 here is CASSKGDNCGYTF. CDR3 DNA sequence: TGTGCCAGCAGTAAGGGGGACAACTGTGGCTACACCTTC.

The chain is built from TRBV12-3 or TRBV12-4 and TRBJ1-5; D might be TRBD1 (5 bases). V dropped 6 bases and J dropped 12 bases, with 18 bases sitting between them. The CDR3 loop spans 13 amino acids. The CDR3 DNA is TGTGCCAGCAGGCCGGGGACCGAGGGGCACCAGCATTTT. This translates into CASRPGTEGHQHF.

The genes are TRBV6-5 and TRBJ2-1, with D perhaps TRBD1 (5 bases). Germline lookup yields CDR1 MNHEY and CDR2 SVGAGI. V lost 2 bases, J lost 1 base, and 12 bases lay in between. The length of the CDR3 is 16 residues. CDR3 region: CASSYRGLSSYNEQFF. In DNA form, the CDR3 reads TGTGCCAGCAGTTACAGGGGCTTGAGTTCCTACAATGAGCAGTTCTTC.

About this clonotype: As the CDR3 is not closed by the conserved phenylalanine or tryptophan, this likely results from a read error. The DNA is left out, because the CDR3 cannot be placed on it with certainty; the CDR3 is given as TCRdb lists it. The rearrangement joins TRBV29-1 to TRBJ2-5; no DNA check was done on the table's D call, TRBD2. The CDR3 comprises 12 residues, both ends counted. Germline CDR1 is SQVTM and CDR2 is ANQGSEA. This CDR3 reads CSVVLSQGGIFL.

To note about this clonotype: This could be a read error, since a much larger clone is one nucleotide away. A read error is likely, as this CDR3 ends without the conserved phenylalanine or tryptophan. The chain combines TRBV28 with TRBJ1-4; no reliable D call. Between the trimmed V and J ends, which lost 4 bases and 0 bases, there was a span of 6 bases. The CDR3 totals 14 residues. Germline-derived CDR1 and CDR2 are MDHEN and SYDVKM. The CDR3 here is CASSSQATNEKLFL. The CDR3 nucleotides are TGTGCCAGCAGTTCCCAGGCAACTAATGAAAAACTGTTTCTT.

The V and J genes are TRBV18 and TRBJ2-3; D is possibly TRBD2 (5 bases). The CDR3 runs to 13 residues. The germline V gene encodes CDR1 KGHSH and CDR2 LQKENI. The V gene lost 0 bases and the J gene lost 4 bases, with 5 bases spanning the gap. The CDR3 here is CASSPPDSDTQYF. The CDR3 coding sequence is TGTGCCAGCTCACCACCGGACTCAGATACGCAGTATTTT.

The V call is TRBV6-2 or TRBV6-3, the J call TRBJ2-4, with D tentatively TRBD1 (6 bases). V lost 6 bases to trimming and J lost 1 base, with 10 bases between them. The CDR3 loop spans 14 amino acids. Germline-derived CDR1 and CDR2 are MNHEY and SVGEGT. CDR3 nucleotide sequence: TGTGCCAGCAGCCAAACAGGGGCCAAAAACATTCAGTACTTC. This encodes CASSQTGAKNIQYF.

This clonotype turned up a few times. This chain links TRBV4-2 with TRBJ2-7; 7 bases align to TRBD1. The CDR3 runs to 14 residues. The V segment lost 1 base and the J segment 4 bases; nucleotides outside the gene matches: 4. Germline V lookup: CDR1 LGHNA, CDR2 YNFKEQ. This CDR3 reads CASSQVGTVYEQYF. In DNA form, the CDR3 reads TGTGCCAGCAGCCAAGTCGGGACAGTATACGAGCAGTACTTC.

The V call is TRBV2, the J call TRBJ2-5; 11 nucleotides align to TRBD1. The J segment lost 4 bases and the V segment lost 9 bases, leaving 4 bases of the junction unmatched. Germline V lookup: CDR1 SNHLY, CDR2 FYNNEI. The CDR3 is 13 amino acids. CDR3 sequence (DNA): TGTGCCAGTGGGGACAGGGGGGGAGAGACCCAGTACTTC. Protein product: CASGDRGGETQYF.

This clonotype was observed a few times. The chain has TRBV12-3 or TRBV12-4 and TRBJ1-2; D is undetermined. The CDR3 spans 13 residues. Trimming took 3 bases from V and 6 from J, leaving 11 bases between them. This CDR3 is CASSFRGLDGYTF. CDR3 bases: TGTGCCAGCAGTTTTCGGGGTTTGGATGGCTACACCTTC.

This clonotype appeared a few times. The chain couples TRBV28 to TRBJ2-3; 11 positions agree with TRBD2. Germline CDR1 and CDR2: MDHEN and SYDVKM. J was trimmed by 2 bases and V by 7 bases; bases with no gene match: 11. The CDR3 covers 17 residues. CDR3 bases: TGTGCCAGCAATAGGGGGACTAGCGGAGGTACCACAGATACGCAGTATTTT. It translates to CASNRGTSGGTTDTQYF.

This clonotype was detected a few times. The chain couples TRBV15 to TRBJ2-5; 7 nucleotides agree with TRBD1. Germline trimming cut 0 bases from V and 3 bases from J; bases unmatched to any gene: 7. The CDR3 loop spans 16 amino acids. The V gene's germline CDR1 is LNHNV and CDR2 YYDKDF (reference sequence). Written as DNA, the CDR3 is TGTGCCACCAGCAGAGACATTACGGGACAGAAAGAGACCCAGTACTTC. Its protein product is CATSRDITGQKETQYF.

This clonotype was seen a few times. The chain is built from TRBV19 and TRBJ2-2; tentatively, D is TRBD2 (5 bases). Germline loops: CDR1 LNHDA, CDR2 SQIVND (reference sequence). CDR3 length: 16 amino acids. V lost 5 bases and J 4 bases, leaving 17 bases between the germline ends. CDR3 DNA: TGTGCCAGTAGTCCCCGGGGTACAGTAACCACCGGGGAGCTGTTTTTT. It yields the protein CASSPRGTVTTGELFF.

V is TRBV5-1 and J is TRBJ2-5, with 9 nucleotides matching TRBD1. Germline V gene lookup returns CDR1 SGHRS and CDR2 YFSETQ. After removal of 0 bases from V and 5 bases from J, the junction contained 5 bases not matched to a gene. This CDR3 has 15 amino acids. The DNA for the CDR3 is TGCGCCAGCAGCTTGGTGGGGACAGGGTTCGAGACCCAGTACTTC. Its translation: CASSLVGTGFETQYF.

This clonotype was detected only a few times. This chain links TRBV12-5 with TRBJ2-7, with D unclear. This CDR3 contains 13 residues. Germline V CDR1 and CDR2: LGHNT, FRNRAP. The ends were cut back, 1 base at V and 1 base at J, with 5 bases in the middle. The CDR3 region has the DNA TGTGCTAGTGGTTTGGGACTTTCCTACGAGCAGTACTTC. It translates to CASGLGLSYEQYF.

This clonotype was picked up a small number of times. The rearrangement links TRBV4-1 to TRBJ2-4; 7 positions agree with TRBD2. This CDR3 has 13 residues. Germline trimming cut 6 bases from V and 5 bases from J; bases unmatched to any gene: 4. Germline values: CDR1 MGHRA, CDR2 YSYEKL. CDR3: CASSFAGENIQYF. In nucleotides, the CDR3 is TGCGCCAGCAGTTTTGCGGGAGAAAACATTCAGTACTTC.

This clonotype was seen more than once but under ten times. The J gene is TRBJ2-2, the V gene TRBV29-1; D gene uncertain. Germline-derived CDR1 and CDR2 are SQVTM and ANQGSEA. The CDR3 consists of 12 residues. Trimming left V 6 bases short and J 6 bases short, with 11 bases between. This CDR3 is CSVLGPSGELFF. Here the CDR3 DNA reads TGCAGCGTGCTAGGGCCCTCCGGGGAGCTGTTTTTT.

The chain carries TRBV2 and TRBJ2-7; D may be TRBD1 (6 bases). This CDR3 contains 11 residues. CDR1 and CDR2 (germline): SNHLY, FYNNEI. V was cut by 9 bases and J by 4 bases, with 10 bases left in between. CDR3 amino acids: CARRTDYEQYF. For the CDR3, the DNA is TGTGCCAGGAGGACAGATTACGAGCAGTACTTC.